The 27 T cell receptor beta chains given below trace back to one sample, sequenced in a study of Graves' ophthalmopathy and Graves' hyperthyroidism. RNA transcripts were the source from which TCR beta CDR3 regions were amplified. HTBI-primed RT-PCR formed the first round, and a multiplex PCR formed the second. From the multiplex PCR reads, TCRdb called clonotypes with MiXCR, one entry per CDR3 protein. The sample shows fewer than 650,000 distinct CDR3 sequences, 22% of them seen only once. Material for sequencing was peripheral blood. Receptor source: a woman under 30 with stable Graves' hyperthyroidism. Some clones in this sample may be carry-over from other donors' samples.

This clonotype was observed at least ten times. The rearrangement joins TRBV9 to TRBJ1-2; maybe TRBD1 (5 bases). V was cut by 3 bases and J by 2 bases, with 11 bases left in between. CDR1 SGDLS and CDR2 YYNGEE come from the germline V gene. This CDR3 region has 14 residues. CDR3 coding DNA: TGTGCCAGCAGCGGAGGGGACGGGAACTATGGCTACACCTTC. Protein product: CASSGGDGNYGYTF.

This clonotype has a count of ten or more. The rearrangement uses TRBV20-1 and TRBJ1-3, with D tentatively TRBD1 (5 bases). V gave up 1 base and J gave up 6 bases, with 10 bases separating them. The CDR3 totals 13 residues. Germline V lookup: CDR1 DFQATT, CDR2 SNEGSKA (reference sequence). The CDR3 region is CSARGGWENTIYF. The CDR3 bases are TGCAGTGCTAGAGGGGGGTGGGAAAACACCATATATTTT.

This clonotype was detected many times. The V call is TRBV19, the J call TRBJ2-2; 7 bases are shared with TRBD2. CDR1 is LNHDA, CDR2 SQIVND, per germline (reference sequence). The CDR3 is 14 residues long. V shed 7 bases and J 1 base; nucleotides not matched to a gene: 3. Written as DNA, the CDR3 is TGTGCCAGTAATGCGGGAGTGAACACCGGGGAGCTGTTTTTT. This encodes CASNAGVNTGELFF.

At least ten counts were recorded for this clonotype. The chain recombines TRBV7-9 with TRBJ1-5, with D possibly TRBD1 on 6 matching bases. V shed 1 base and J shed 6 bases, with 13 bases lying between them. CDR1 and CDR2 (germline): SEHNR, FQNEAQ (reference sequence). This CDR3 is built from 15 residues. CDR3 DNA sequence: TGTGCCAGCAGCTTAGGTTCTACAGGGTCTCAGCCCCAGCATTTT. Its translation: CASSLGSTGSQPQHF.

This clonotype came up many times. One end of the junction does not line up with germline, which may come from a read error. The gene calls are TRBV28 and TRBJ1-2; D is ambiguous. The germline V gene has CDR1 MDHEN and CDR2 SYDVKM. There are 12 residues in the CDR3. DNA of the CDR3: TGTGCCAGCAGTTTACCTGGCTATCGCTACACCTTC. Protein: CASSLPGYRYTF.

In regard to this clonotype: A read error may produce the germline difference seen at one junction end. This CDR3 reads CASSEHQTLAKNIKYF. In DNA, the CDR3 is TGTGCCAGCAGTGAACATCAGACCCTAGCCAAAAACATTAAGTACTTC. The chain uses TRBV6-1 and TRBJ2-4, with a tentative D call TRBD2 (5 bases). The CDR3 contains 16 residues. The germline V gene has CDR1 MNHNS and CDR2 SASEGT.

The table lists this clonotype with many counts. Here the CDR3 reads CSVTQGYSGNTIYF. CDR3 in DNA: TGCAGCGTTACACAGGGATACTCTGGAAACACCATATATTTT. The gene calls are TRBV29-1 and TRBJ1-3; TRBD1 is a possible D gene (6 bases). The germline V and J ends were trimmed by 5 bases and 0 bases, with 11 bases remaining between them. This CDR3 has 14 residues. Germline V gene lookup returns CDR1 SQVTM and CDR2 ANQGSEA.

This clonotype was counted a single time. The V gene is TRBV4-1, the J gene TRBJ1-1, with D unresolved. The CDR3 runs to 15 residues. Germline V lookup: CDR1 MGHRA, CDR2 YSYEKL. V lost 0 bases, J lost 0 bases, and 8 bases lay in between. DNA for the CDR3: TGCGCCAGCAGCCAAGATCGGGTCATGAACACTGAAGCTTTCTTT. Protein sequence: CASSQDRVMNTEAFF.

This clonotype was detected only a few times. This rearrangement joins TRBV5-1 to TRBJ1-1; 9 bases match TRBD1. CDR1 is SGHRS and CDR2 is YFSETQ in the germline V gene. The CDR3 runs to 15 residues. With V trimmed by 3 bases and J by 1 base, 4 bases remained unmatched. CDR3 sequence reads: CASSYQQGANTEAFF. The CDR3 DNA sequence: TGCGCCAGCAGCTACCAACAGGGGGCGAACACTGAAGCTTTCTTT.

This clonotype has a count of ten or more. A read error may explain this, as a much larger clone is one base away. The genes are TRBV6-5 and TRBJ2-5; D call uncertain. The length of the CDR3 is 14 residues. Germline CDR1 is MNHEY and CDR2 is SVGAGI. The CDR3 nucleotides read TGTGCCAGCAGTTACGGTCAGAGTGGAGAGACCAAGTACTTC. Protein sequence: CASSYGQSGETKYF.

The chain recombines TRBV24-1 with TRBJ1-2; no clear D. Trimming took 4 bases from V and 8 from J, leaving 13 bases between them. The V gene's germline CDR1 is KGHDR and CDR2 SFDVKD. The CDR3 consists of 13 residues. Here the CDR3 reads CATSDGLGSGYTF. The CDR3 region has the DNA TGTGCCACCAGTGACGGTCTGGGTTCGGGCTACACCTTC.

The sample holds a few counts of this clonotype. The chain has TRBV9 and TRBJ2-2; D remains unclear. This CDR3 has 13 residues. V was pared by 0 bases and J by 6 bases, with 6 bases between. Germline-derived CDR1 and CDR2 are SGDLS and YYNGEE. This CDR3 is CASSVGVPGELFF. The CDR3 DNA is TGTGCCAGCAGCGTAGGGGTTCCCGGGGAGCTGTTTTTT.

This clonotype was observed many times. The chain employs TRBV7-2 and TRBJ2-7, with D hard to call. The CDR3 sequence is 14 residues long. CDR1 and CDR2 (germline): SGHTA, FQGNSA. Trimming cost V 0 bases and J 3 bases, with 9 bases left between them. This CDR3 is CASSLAIPYYEQYF. In DNA, the CDR3 is TGTGCCAGCAGCTTAGCGATTCCGTACTACGAGCAGTACTTC.

In this sample, this clonotype turned up many times. The rearrangement joins TRBV12-3 or TRBV12-4 to TRBJ1-5; D ambiguous. The CDR3 is 14 amino acids. Trimming pared 3 bases from V and 2 bases from J, leaving 8 bases between. Here the CDR3 DNA reads TGTGCCAGCAGTTTTCACAGCCGCAATCAGCCCCAGCATTTT. Protein product: CASSFHSRNQPQHF.

This sequence joins TRBV6-5 and TRBJ2-7; possibly TRBD1 for D (5 bases). The CDR3 is made up of 13 amino acids. Trimming shortened V by 2 bases and J by 1 base, and 6 bases separated the two germline ends. The germline gives CDR1 MNHEY, CDR2 SVGAGI. The CDR3 DNA reads TGTGCCAGCAGTTACCGACAGTCCTACGAGCAGTACTTC. This sequence encodes CASSYRQSYEQYF.

This rearrangement joins TRBV27 to TRBJ2-7; 8 nucleotides align to TRBD1. This CDR3 is built from 14 residues. V dropped 4 bases and J dropped 7; count of bases not matched to a gene: 9. CDR1 is MNHEY and CDR2 is SMNVEV in the germline V gene (reference sequence). The CDR3 DNA follows: TGTGCCAGCAGTTCCCCGACAGGGGCGGAAGAGCAGTACTTC. Protein: CASSSPTGAEEQYF.

Here the CDR3 reads CASSPGWARGYGYTF. CDR3 nucleotides: TGTGCCAGCAGCCCCGGTTGGGCCCGAGGGTATGGCTACACCTTC. The chain employs TRBV13 and TRBJ1-2; D unclear. Germline V gives CDR1 PRHDT, CDR2 FYEKMQ (reference sequence). V shed 5 bases and J shed 5 bases, with 18 bases lying between them. The CDR3 has 15 amino acids.

This clonotype came up many times. In DNA form, the CDR3 reads TGTGCCAGCAGTTTTGGGGCCGTGGGCAGGGGGCAGGGTAAGAACACTGAAGCTTTCTTT. This encodes CASSFGAVGRGQGKNTEAFF. The rearrangement joins TRBV27 to TRBJ1-1; 8 bases line up with TRBD1. Germline V CDR1 and CDR2: MNHEY, SMNVEV (reference sequence). V shed 3 bases and J 1 base; nucleotides not matched to a gene: 19. CDR3 length: 20 amino acids.

Many counts were recorded for this clonotype. The chain links TRBV6-4 to TRBJ2-7; weak D call: TRBD1 (6 bases). V lost 5 bases, J lost 3 bases, and 29 bases lay in between. CDR3 length: 19 residues. The germline V gene has CDR1 MRHNA and CDR2 SNTAGT. In DNA, the CDR3 is TGTGCCAGCAGTCGACTCCCACTTTTCCGGGACACTCATTACTACGAGCAGTACTTC. Amino acid sequence: CASSRLPLFRDTHYYEQYF.

The chain joins TRBV28 to TRBJ2-5; 8 positions match TRBD1. V shed 5 bases, J shed 5 bases, and the junction held 10 bases outside the gene matches. Germline V gives CDR1 MDHEN, CDR2 SYDVKM. This CDR3 is 15 amino acids long. CDR3 in amino acids: CASSPLRQGIETQYF. The CDR3 DNA is TGTGCCAGCAGTCCCCTCCGACAGGGGATCGAGACCCAGTACTTC.

This clonotype was seen ten or more times. The rearrangement joins TRBV20-1 to TRBJ2-5, with D unresolved. This CDR3 has 13 amino acids. Trimming pared 5 bases from V and 5 bases from J, leaving 15 bases between. Germline CDR1 DFQATT, CDR2 SNEGSKA (reference sequence). The chain's CDR3 is CSADYLDRETQYF. The CDR3 region has the DNA TGCAGTGCTGATTATCTAGACCGGGAGACCCAGTACTTC.

The table lists this clonotype with many counts. A much bigger clone sits one base away, suggesting this may be a read error. V gene TRBV7-2 combines with J gene TRBJ2-5; D unclear. There are 14 residues in the CDR3. Germline V gene data show CDR1 as SGHTA and CDR2 as FQGNSA. In DNA form, the CDR3 reads TGTGCCAGCAGCAGGACCCGTTGGGCAGAGACCAAGTACTTC. This encodes CASSRTRWAETKYF.

This clonotype was counted between two and nine times. The V gene is TRBV6-2 or TRBV6-3, the J gene TRBJ2-7, with 9 bases identical to TRBD1. J gave up 6 bases and V 2 bases, and 8 bases lay outside the gene matches. Per the germline V gene, CDR1 is MNHEY and CDR2 is SVGEGT. The CDR3 length is 15 residues. The CDR3 DNA reads as TGTGCCAGCAGTTACCACCGGACAGGGGTGGCCGAGCAGTACTTC. Residues: CASSYHRTGVAEQYF.

This clonotype has only a few counts. The chain uses TRBV4-1 and TRBJ2-7; 9 bases line up with TRBD1. The CDR3 runs to 16 residues. Per germline, CDR1 MGHRA and CDR2 YSYEKL. Trimming removed 0 bases from V and 4 bases from J; junction bases left unmatched: 7. The CDR3 here is CASSQDGGTGKYEQYF. As DNA, the CDR3 is TGCGCCAGCAGCCAAGATGGGGGGACAGGGAAATACGAGCAGTACTTC.

This clonotype was recorded at least ten times. This chain connects TRBV30 to TRBJ1-2; weak D call: TRBD1 (6 bases). V was cut by 4 bases and J by 5 bases, with 8 bases left in between. The V gene's germline CDR1 is GTSNPN and CDR2 SVGIG (reference sequence). The CDR3 spans 11 residues. Here the CDR3 reads CAWNREYGYTF. The CDR3 DNA follows: TGTGCCTGGAACAGGGAGTATGGCTACACCTTC.

The rearrangement links TRBV28 to TRBJ1-1; 8 nucleotides match TRBD1. The germline V gene encodes CDR1 MDHEN and CDR2 SYDVKM. CDR3 size: 14 residues. Germline trimming cut 1 base from V and 4 bases from J; bases unmatched to any gene: 2. In DNA form, the CDR3 reads TGTGCCAGCAGTTTATACAGGGGGGTCACTGAAGCTTTCTTT. The encoded protein is CASSLYRGVTEAFF. The variable domain in full, with the rest retrieved from reference TRBV28 and TRBJ1-1, is DVKVTQSSRYLVKRTGEKVFLECVQDMDHENMFWYRQDPGLGLRLIYFSYDVKMKEKGDIPEGYSVSREKKERFSLILESASTNQTSMYLCASSLYRGVTEAFFGQGTRLTVV.

This clonotype was recorded at least ten times. This chain links TRBV15 with TRBJ2-7, with D possibly TRBD2 on 6 matching bases. V dropped 0 bases and J dropped 3 bases, with 9 bases sitting between them. The CDR3 length is 14 residues. Germline CDR1 reads LNHNV; CDR2 reads YYDKDF (reference sequence). The CDR3 DNA reads TGTGCCACCAGCAGAGATTTAGCGGACTACGAGCAGTACTTC. Translating gives CATSRDLADYEQYF.